This TCR beta chain is from a study of blood T cell repertoires in COVID-19. Using immunoSEQ multiplex PCR, the repertoire was profiled, and TCRdb retains in-frame clones only, with some absent. Here the sample spans some 400,000 clones, under 90% being singletons. This clone has just one count. CDR1 is SNHLY, CDR2 FYNNEI, per germline. V shed 8 bases and J shed 6 bases, with 11 bases lying between them. The CDR3 covers 12 residues. This rearrangement joins TRBV2 to TRBJ2-1; D unresolved. The receptor comes from a young woman who had recovered from COVID-19. Specimen: PBMCs or T cells enriched from blood (not recorded which). CDR3 sequence reads: CASGVVPNEQFF. Written as DNA, the CDR3 is TGTGCCAGCGGAGTGGTTCCCAATGAGCAGTTCTTC.